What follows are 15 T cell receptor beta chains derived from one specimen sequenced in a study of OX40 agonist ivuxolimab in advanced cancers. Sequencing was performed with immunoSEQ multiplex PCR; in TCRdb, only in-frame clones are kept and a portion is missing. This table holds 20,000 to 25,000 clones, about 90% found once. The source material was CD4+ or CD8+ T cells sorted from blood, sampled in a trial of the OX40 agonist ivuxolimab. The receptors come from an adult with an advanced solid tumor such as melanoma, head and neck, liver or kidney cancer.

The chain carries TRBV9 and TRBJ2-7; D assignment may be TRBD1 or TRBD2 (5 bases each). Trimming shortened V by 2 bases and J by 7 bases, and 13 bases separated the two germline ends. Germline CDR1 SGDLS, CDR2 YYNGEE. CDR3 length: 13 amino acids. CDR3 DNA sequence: TGTGCCAGCAGCGTCGGGGCCACGCGTGAGCAGTACTTC. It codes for CASSVGATREQYF.

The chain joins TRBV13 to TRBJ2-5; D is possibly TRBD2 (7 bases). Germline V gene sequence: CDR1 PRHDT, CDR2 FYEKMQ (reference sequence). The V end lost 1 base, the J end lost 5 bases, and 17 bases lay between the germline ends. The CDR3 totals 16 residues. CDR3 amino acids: CASSLAEGGRQETQYF. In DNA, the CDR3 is TGTGCCAGCAGCTTAGCCGAGGGGGGGAGGCAGGAGACCCAGTACTTC. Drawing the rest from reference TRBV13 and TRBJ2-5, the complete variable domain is AAGVIQSPRHLIKEKRETATLKCYPIPRHDTVYWYQQGPGQDPQFLISFYEKMQSDKGSIPDRFSAQQFSDYHSELNMSSLELGDSALYFCASSLAEGGRQETQYFGPGTRLLVL.

The CDR3, as DNA: TGTGCCAGCAGTTCCCGGGACTACTACGAGCAGTACTTC. Translating gives CASSSRDYYEQYF. The V call is TRBV25-1, the J call TRBJ2-7; 7 nucleotides match TRBD2. V shed 5 bases, J shed 3 bases, and the junction held 4 bases outside the gene matches. This CDR3 region has 13 residues. CDR1 and CDR2 from the germline V gene are MGHDK and SYGVNS.

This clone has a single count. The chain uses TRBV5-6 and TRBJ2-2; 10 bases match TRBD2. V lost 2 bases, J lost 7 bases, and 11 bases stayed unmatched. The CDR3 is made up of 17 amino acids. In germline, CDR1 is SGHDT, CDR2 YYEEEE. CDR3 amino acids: CASSFFSSGRADGELFF. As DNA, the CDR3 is TGTGCCAGCAGCTTCTTCTCCAGCGGGAGGGCCGACGGGGAGCTGTTTTTT.

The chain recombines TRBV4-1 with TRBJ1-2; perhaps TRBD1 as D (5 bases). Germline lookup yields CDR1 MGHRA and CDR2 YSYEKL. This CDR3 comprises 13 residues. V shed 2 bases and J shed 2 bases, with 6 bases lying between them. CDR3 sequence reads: CASSQKGNYGYTF. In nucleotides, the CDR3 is TGCGCCAGCAGCCAAAAGGGGAACTATGGCTACACCTTC.

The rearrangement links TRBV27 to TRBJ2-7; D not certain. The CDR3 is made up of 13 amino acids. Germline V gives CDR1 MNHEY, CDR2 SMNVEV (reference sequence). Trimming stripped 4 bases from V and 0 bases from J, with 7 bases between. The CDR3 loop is CASSSYSSYEQYF. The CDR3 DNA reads TGTGCCAGCAGTTCGTACTCCTCCTACGAGCAGTACTTC.

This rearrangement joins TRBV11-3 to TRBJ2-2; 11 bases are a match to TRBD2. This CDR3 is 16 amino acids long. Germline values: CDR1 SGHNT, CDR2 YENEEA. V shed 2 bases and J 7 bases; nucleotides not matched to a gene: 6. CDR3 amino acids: CASSLTSGRRDGELFF. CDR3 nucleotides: TGTGCCAGCAGCTTAACTAGCGGGAGAAGGGACGGGGAGCTGTTTTTT. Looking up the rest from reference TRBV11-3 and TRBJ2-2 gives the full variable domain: EAGVVQSPRYKIIEKKQPVAFWCNPISGHNTLYWYLQNLGQGPELLIRYENEEAVDDSQLPKDRFSAERLKGVDSTLKIQPAELGDSAVYLCASSLTSGRRDGELFFGEGSRLTVL.

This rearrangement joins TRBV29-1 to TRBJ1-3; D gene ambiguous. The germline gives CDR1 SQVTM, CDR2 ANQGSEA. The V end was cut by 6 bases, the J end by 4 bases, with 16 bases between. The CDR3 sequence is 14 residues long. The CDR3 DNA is TGCAGCGTCCTAACCCTCGCTCCGGGAAACACCATATATTTT. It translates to CSVLTLAPGNTIYF.

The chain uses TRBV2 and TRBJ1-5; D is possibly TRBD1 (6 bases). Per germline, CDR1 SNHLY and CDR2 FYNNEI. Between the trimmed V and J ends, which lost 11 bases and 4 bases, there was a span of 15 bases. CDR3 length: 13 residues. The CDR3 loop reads CAWGPGRNQPQHF. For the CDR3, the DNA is TGTGCCTGGGGGCCGGGGAGAAATCAGCCCCAGCATTTT.

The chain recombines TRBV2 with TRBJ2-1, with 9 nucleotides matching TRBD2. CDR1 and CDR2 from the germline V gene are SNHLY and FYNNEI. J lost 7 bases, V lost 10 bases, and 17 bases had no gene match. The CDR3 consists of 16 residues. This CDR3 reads CAIALRGTSKGNEQFF. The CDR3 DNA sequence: TGTGCCATCGCACTACGCGGGACTAGCAAGGGTAATGAGCAGTTCTTC.

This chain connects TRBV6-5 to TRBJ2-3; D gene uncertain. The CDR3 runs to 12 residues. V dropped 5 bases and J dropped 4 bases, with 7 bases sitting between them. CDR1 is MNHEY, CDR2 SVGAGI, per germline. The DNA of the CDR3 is TGTGCCAGCAGTCCCCGACCAGATACGCAGTATTTT. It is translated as CASSPRPDTQYF.

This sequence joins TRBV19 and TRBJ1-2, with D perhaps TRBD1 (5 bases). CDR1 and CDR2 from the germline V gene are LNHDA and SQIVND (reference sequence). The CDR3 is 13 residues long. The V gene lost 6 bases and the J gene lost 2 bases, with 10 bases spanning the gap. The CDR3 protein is CASRDTWNYGYTF. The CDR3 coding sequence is TGTGCCAGTAGGGACACCTGGAACTATGGCTACACCTTC.

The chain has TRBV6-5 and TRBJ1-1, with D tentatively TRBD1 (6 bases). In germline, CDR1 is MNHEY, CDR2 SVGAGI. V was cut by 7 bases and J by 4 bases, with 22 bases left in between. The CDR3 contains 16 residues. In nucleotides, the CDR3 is TGTGCCAGCAATTATTATGGGGGGGGCAGTGGCACTGAAGCTTTCTTT. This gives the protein CASNYYGGGSGTEAFF.

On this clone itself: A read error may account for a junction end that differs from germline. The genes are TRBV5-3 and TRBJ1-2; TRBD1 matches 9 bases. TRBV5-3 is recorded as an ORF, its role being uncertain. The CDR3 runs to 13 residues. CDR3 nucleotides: TGTGCCAGCAGCTGGACAGGGGAATATGGCTACACCTTC. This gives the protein CASSWTGEYGYTF.

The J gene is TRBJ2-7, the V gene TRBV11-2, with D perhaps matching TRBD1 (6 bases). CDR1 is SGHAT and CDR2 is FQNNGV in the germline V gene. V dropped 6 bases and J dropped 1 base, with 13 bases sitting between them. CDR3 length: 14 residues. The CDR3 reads CASSRTDSSYEQYF. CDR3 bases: TGTGCCAGCAGTCGGACAGACAGTTCCTACGAGCAGTACTTC.